Sequencing of this T cell receptor beta chain was carried out in a study of blood T cell repertoires in COVID-19. Study summary: Samples of COVID-19 (acute and convalescent) were obtained from the United States, Italy and Spain.

Germline loops: CDR1 SNHLY, CDR2 FYNNEI. V was trimmed by 4 bases and J by 7 bases, leaving 13 bases between them. This CDR3 has 14 residues. How the authors handled the data: Reference gene primer amplification gave nucleated cell count estimates. The data were produced by immunoSEQ multiplex PCR, yet TCRdb's version contains in-frame clones alone and is incomplete. Clonal size and the V and J genes are those of that table, whereas D and trimming came from the DNA. This table has 50,000 to 70,000 clones, roughly 82% appearing once. The rearrangement joins TRBV2 to TRBJ1-4; D call uncertain. What was sequenced was peripheral blood. The receptor was isolated from a woman in her fifties or sixties with acute or convalescent COVID-19. The CDR3 coding sequence is TGTGCCAGCAGTGGAACAGTAACAGCTGAAAAACTGTTTTTT. It specifies CASSGTVTAEKLFF.